The 27 T cell receptor beta chains listed next were all sequenced from one sample in a study of T cell responses to AZD1222 COVID-19 vaccine. Produced via immunoSEQ multiplex PCR; TCRdb's table is partial and in-frame only. This table holds roughly 120,000 clones, around 89% found once. The input for sequencing was peripheral blood, taken 28 days after the second AZD1222 dose. The receptors were gathered from an adult who received the AZD1222 COVID-19 vaccine.

This sequence joins TRBV7-2 and TRBJ2-1; perhaps TRBD2 as D (6 bases). Germline V gene lookup returns CDR1 SGHTA and CDR2 FQGNSA. The CDR3 is made up of 15 amino acids. V was trimmed by 1 base and J by 10 bases, leaving 17 bases between them. The CDR3 sequence: CASSLVQTGVGEQFF. The CDR3 nucleotides read TGTGCCAGCAGCTTAGTGCAAACGGGAGTAGGCGAGCAGTTCTTC.

The chain combines TRBV27 with TRBJ1-1; D might be TRBD1 (6 bases). The CDR3 is made up of 15 amino acids. Germline V CDR1 and CDR2: MNHEY, SMNVEV (reference sequence). Trimming took off 1 base at V and 5 bases at J, with 14 bases between the two ends. The CDR3 DNA follows: TGTGCCAGCAGTTTATGGTCAGGGGATGGGACTGAAGCTTTCTTT. Its protein product is CASSLWSGDGTEAFF.

The CDR3 reads CASSIASVGTGNSPLHF. The CDR3 region has the DNA TGTGCCAGTAGTATAGCATCCGTCGGGACAGGGAATTCACCCCTCCACTTT. V is TRBV19 and J is TRBJ1-6; 9 bases match TRBD1. V shed 1 base and J 7 bases; nucleotides not matched to a gene: 8. The CDR3 is 17 residues long. The germline CDR1 and CDR2 sequences are LNHDA and SQIVND (reference sequence).

The V and J genes are TRBV28 and TRBJ2-1; D call uncertain. CDR3 length: 15 amino acids. V gave up 3 bases and J gave up 0 bases, with 9 bases separating them. Per the germline V gene, CDR1 is MDHEN and CDR2 is SYDVKM. CDR3 coding DNA: TGTGCCAGCAGTTTGGCGTGGAGCTCCTACAATGAGCAGTTCTTC. This translates into CASSLAWSSYNEQFF.

V and J are TRBV3-1 (or the pseudogene TRBV3-2) and TRBJ1-2, with D perhaps matching TRBD1 (5 bases). The germline gives CDR1 LGHDT, CDR2 YNNKEL (reference sequence). V lost 5 bases to trimming and J lost 7 bases, with 14 bases between them. The CDR3 is made up of 13 amino acids. In DNA, the CDR3 is TGTGCCAGCAGCTCACAGGCCGGGGGTGGCTACACCTTC. As protein: CASSSQAGGGYTF.

About this clone: The junction and the germline gene differ at one end; a read error may be behind it. The V call is TRBV7-7, the J call TRBJ2-1; a weak D match, TRBD2 (5 bases). The germline V gene encodes CDR1 SSHAT and CDR2 FNYEAQ (reference sequence). The CDR3 has 15 residues. The CDR3 DNA follows: TGTGCTAGCAGCTTAGTGCCAGGCCCGGGGAATGAGCAGTTCTTC. It encodes CASSLVPGPGNEQFF.

The chain recombines TRBV11-2 with TRBJ2-3; 8 nucleotides line up with TRBD1. CDR1 SGHAT and CDR2 FQNNGV come from the germline V gene. The J segment lost 4 bases and the V segment lost 5 bases, leaving 8 bases of the junction unmatched. This CDR3 is 15 amino acids long. CDR3 sequence: CASSHDRGSADTQYF. CDR3 bases: TGTGCCAGCAGCCATGACAGGGGTAGTGCAGATACGCAGTATTTT.

This chain links TRBV5-1 with TRBJ2-7; unclear D gene. The CDR3 runs to 14 residues. V was trimmed by 0 bases and J by 5 bases, leaving 12 bases between them. Germline V gene lookup returns CDR1 SGHRS and CDR2 YFSETQ. CDR3 coding DNA: TGCGCCAGCAGCTTGGCCGAGAGTCCCCACGAGCAGTACTTC. As protein: CASSLAESPHEQYF.

This clone is a singleton in its sample. The genes are TRBV19 and TRBJ2-3; TRBD1 matches 7 bases. CDR1 is LNHDA and CDR2 is SQIVND in the germline V gene (reference sequence). CDR3 size: 13 residues. Trimming at V came to 9 bases and at J to 2 bases, leaving 5 bases not matched to a gene. DNA of the CDR3: TGTGCCAGAGGACAGGACAACACAGATACGCAGTATTTT. Encoded protein: CARGQDNTDTQYF.

This chain links TRBV9 with TRBJ1-3, with 7 bases fitting TRBD1. CDR3 size: 14 residues. The trim removed 0 bases at V and 4 bases at J, leaving 1 base unmatched. Per the germline V gene, CDR1 is SGDLS and CDR2 is YYNGEE. CDR3 region: CASSVGQGGNTIYF. CDR3 bases: TGTGCCAGCAGCGTAGGACAGGGAGGAAACACCATATATTTT.

V usage is TRBV11-3 and J usage is TRBJ1-1; 8 bases are shared with TRBD1. V gave up 6 bases and J gave up 6 bases; unmatched junction bases: 12. This CDR3 is built from 15 residues. Looked up from germline, CDR1 is SGHNT and CDR2 is YENEEA. The CDR3 protein is CASSQRGQGLSEAFF. DNA for the CDR3: TGTGCCAGCAGTCAAAGAGGACAGGGACTATCTGAAGCTTTCTTT.

The chain has TRBV7-8 and TRBJ2-3; TRBD2 aligns across 7 bases. CDR1 is SGHVS and CDR2 is FQNEAQ in the germline V gene. This CDR3 has 17 amino acids. V lost 1 base, J lost 0 bases, and 7 bases stayed unmatched. CDR3 sequence: CASSLEPSGFSTDTQYF. The CDR3 DNA follows: TGTGCCAGCAGCTTAGAGCCTAGCGGATTTAGCACAGATACGCAGTATTTT.

V and J are TRBV3-1 (or the pseudogene TRBV3-2) and TRBJ1-1; D not resolved. CDR1 is LGHDT, CDR2 YNNKEL, per germline (reference sequence). V lost 2 bases, J lost 1 base, and 8 bases lay in between. This CDR3 contains 14 residues. The CDR3 nucleotides are TGTGCCAGCAGCCAACAAGGAAAGAACACTGAAGCTTTCTTT. Translated, it gives CASSQQGKNTEAFF.

The chain employs TRBV29-1 and TRBJ1-1; D is unresolved. Per the germline V gene, CDR1 is SQVTM and CDR2 is ANQGSEA. The ends were cut back, 3 bases at V and 1 base at J, with 6 bases in the middle. The CDR3 is 12 amino acids. Here the CDR3 DNA reads TGCAGCGTTGACGAGTGGAACACTGAAGCTTTCTTT. This codes for CSVDEWNTEAFF.

Only one count was recorded for this clone. V gene TRBV20-1 combines with J gene TRBJ1-2; TRBD1 matches 8 bases. Trimming removed 3 bases from V and 5 bases from J; junction bases left unmatched: 8. From germline, CDR1 is DFQATT and CDR2 SNEGSKA (reference sequence). CDR3 length: 14 amino acids. The CDR3 here is CSASIQGAGYGYTF. CDR3 coding DNA: TGCAGTGCTAGTATCCAGGGGGCGGGGTATGGCTACACCTTC.

This CDR3 reads CASSLLGTGGRTSGSYEQYF. Here the CDR3 DNA reads TGCGCCAGCAGCTTATTAGGGACAGGCGGGAGGACTAGCGGTTCCTACGAGCAGTACTTC. This chain joins TRBV5-1 and TRBJ2-7; TRBD2 agrees at 10 bases. CDR1 is SGHRS, CDR2 YFSETQ, per germline. The CDR3 spans 20 residues. V was pared by 2 bases and J by 1 base, with 18 bases of the junction left unmatched.

J is TRBJ1-2 and V is TRBV20-1; D is uncertain. This CDR3 comprises 11 residues. The V end was cut by 4 bases, the J end by 8 bases, with 11 bases between. CDR1 DFQATT and CDR2 SNEGSKA come from the germline V gene (reference sequence). CDR3 bases: TGCAGTGCTATAGGTCCGAAAGGCTACACCTTC. Translating gives CSAIGPKGYTF.

V usage is TRBV5-1 and J usage is TRBJ1-1, with D uncertain. CDR3 length: 13 residues. Germline lookup yields CDR1 SGHRS and CDR2 YFSETQ. V was trimmed by 6 bases and J by 0 bases, leaving 9 bases between them. The CDR3 is CASTPELNTEAFF. The CDR3, as DNA: TGCGCCAGCACTCCGGAATTGAACACTGAAGCTTTCTTT. Full variable domain (rest looked up from reference TRBV5-1 and TRBJ1-1): KAGVTQTPRYLIKTRGQQVTLSCSPISGHRSVSWYQQTPGQGLQFLFEYFSETQRNKGNFPGRFSGRQFSNSRSEMNVSTLELGDSALYLCASTPELNTEAFFGQGTRLTVV.

The chain is built from TRBV7-9 and TRBJ2-2; TRBD1 matches 9 bases. The trim removed 1 base at V and 7 bases at J, leaving 4 bases unmatched. This CDR3 has 15 amino acids. The germline CDR1 and CDR2 sequences are SEHNR and FQNEAQ (reference sequence). The CDR3 DNA is TGTGCCAGCAGCTTAGGGGACAGGGCTAACGGGGAGCTGTTTTTT. Protein: CASSLGDRANGELFF.

This chain links TRBV5-1 with TRBJ1-1; 9 bases align to TRBD1. From germline, CDR1 is SGHRS and CDR2 YFSETQ. V trimming: 1 base; J trimming: 3 bases; junction bases outside the gene matches: 4. This CDR3 has 15 amino acids. In DNA form, the CDR3 reads TGCGCCAGCAGCTTGTCTCGGGACAGGGACACTGAAGCTTTCTTT. Its translation: CASSLSRDRDTEAFF.

A single count supports this clone. The chain links TRBV7-8 to TRBJ1-5; D not certain. Germline V gives CDR1 SGHVS, CDR2 FQNEAQ. The CDR3 runs to 12 residues. With 4 bases removed from V and 7 bases from J, the gap between germline ends came to 8 bases. The DNA for the CDR3 is TGTGCCAGCAGCTCTCCGGGGCAGCCCCAGCATTTT. This codes for CASSSPGQPQHF.

The chain carries TRBV5-1 and TRBJ2-7; tentatively, D is TRBD1 (6 bases). Trimming removed 1 base at V and 5 bases at J, with 10 bases between. The CDR3 extends over 13 amino acids. From germline, CDR1 is SGHRS and CDR2 YFSETQ. The CDR3 here is CASSLFHRDEQYF. CDR3 sequence (DNA): TGCGCCAGCAGCTTGTTTCACAGGGACGAGCAGTACTTC.

This rearrangement joins TRBV9 to TRBJ1-1; D gene unclear. Germline V gene lookup returns CDR1 SGDLS and CDR2 YYNGEE. The CDR3 runs to 13 residues. Trimming left V 0 bases short and J 4 bases short, with 7 bases between. This CDR3 is CASSVGSSTEAFF. CDR3 nucleotide sequence: TGTGCCAGCAGCGTAGGTTCCTCCACTGAAGCTTTCTTT.

The V and J genes are TRBV13 and TRBJ2-3; D tentatively fits TRBD1 or TRBD2 (5 bases each). The CDR3 is 17 amino acids. CDR1 PRHDT and CDR2 FYEKMQ come from the germline V gene (reference sequence). The V end lost 4 bases, the J end lost 1 base, and 18 bases lay between the germline ends. The CDR3 spells CASSSLFGTPGTDTQYF. The CDR3 DNA sequence: TGTGCCAGCAGCTCGCTCTTCGGGACCCCTGGCACAGATACGCAGTATTTT.

This sequence joins TRBV28 and TRBJ1-2; 8 bases align to TRBD1. The CDR3 has 14 amino acids. V shed 3 bases, J shed 8 bases, and the junction held 8 bases outside the gene matches. Germline V gene data show CDR1 as MDHEN and CDR2 as SYDVKM. The CDR3 is CASSFPGQGRGYTF. CDR3 DNA sequence: TGTGCCAGCAGTTTTCCTGGACAGGGAAGGGGCTACACCTTC.

The chain carries TRBV4-1 and TRBJ2-6; possibly TRBD1 for D (5 bases). The CDR3 is 17 amino acids. Germline lookup yields CDR1 MGHRA and CDR2 YSYEKL. The V end was cut by 1 base, the J end by 1 base, with 11 bases between. CDR3 loop: CASSQAGNPSGANVLTF. The CDR3 DNA reads TGCGCCAGCAGCCAAGCAGGGAACCCGTCTGGGGCCAACGTCCTGACTTTC.

The rearrangement joins TRBV5-1 to TRBJ2-5; no reliable D call. Germline V gene lookup returns CDR1 SGHRS and CDR2 YFSETQ. The germline V and J ends were trimmed by 1 base and 2 bases, with 9 bases remaining between them. CDR3 size: 14 residues. CDR3 nucleotide sequence: TGCGCCAGCAGCTTGTCCTCAGTTCAAGAGACCCAGTACTTC. Translation: CASSLSSVQETQYF.